The entry below gives a single TCR beta chain sequence along with its context. Living in under 30 US areas, the participants were between roughly 18 and 95 years of age. Cohorts were determined from participant-reported clinical history. These data come from a study of blood T cell repertoires in COVID-19. Overall study context: Both acute and convalescent COVID-19 samples were obtained from the United States, Italy and Spain.

Germline V gene lookup returns CDR1 LNHDA and CDR2 SQIVND (reference sequence). The CDR3 runs 15 residues. V gave up 3 bases and J gave up 0 bases, with 11 bases separating them. Sequencing used immunoSEQ multiplex PCR; TCRdb keeps in-frame clones, though not all of them. This sample has some 160,000 clones; 70% to 90% occur once, and the top ten carry 6.2%. This chain connects TRBV19 to TRBJ1-1; no clear D gene. Sequences were obtained from PBMCs or T cells enriched from blood (not recorded which). This TCR came from a woman between 35 and 50 years old who had recovered from COVID-19. For the CDR3, the DNA is TGTGCCAGTAGTATCGTAGACAACATGAACACTGAAGCTTTCTTT. Encoded protein: CASSIVDNMNTEAFF.